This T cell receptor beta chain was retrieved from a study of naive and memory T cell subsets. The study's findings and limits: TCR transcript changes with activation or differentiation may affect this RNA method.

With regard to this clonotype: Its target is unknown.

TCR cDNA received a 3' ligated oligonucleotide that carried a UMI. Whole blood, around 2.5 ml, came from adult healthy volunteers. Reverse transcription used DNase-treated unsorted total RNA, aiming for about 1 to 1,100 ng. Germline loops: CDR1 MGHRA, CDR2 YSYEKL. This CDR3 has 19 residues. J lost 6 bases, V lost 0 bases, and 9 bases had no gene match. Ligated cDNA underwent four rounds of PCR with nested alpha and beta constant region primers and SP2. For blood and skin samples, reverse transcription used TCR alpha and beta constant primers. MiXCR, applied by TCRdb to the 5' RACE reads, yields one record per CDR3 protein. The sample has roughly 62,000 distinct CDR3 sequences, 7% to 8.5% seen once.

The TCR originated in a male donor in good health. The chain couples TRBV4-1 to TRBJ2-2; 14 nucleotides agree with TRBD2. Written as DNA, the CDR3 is TGCGCCAGCAGCCAAGACAAGGGACTAGCGGGAGCTGGGGCCGGGGAGCTGTTTTTT. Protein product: CASSQDKGLAGAGAGELFF.